The present TCR beta chain was sequenced within a study of OX40 agonist ivuxolimab in advanced cancers. Here immunoSEQ multiplex PCR was the method, and the copy in TCRdb shows in-frame clones only, minus some. In the table there are some 80,000 clones, 84% of which are singletons. With 7 bases clipped from V and 8 bases from J, the junction kept 8 bases outside the gene matches. CDR3 length: 15 amino acids. CDR1 is LNHDA and CDR2 is SQIVND in the germline V gene (reference sequence). This chain links TRBV19 with TRBJ2-1, with 13 bases lining up with TRBD2. Sequenced here: CD4+ or CD8+ T cells sorted from blood, sampled in a trial of the OX40 agonist ivuxolimab. This sequence was found in an adult with an advanced solid tumor such as melanoma, head and neck, liver or kidney cancer. This CDR3 reads CASNKGTSGNHEQFF. The CDR3, as DNA: TGTGCCAGTAATAAGGGGACTAGCGGGAACCATGAGCAGTTCTTC.